One sample yielded the 31 T cell receptor beta chains listed below, sequenced in a study of T cells in Graves' hyperthyroidism and ophthalmopathy. TCR beta CDR3 regions were amplified from RNA. Using the HTBI primer set, a first-round RT-PCR was run on the TCR CDR3. One entry per CDR3 protein results from TCRdb running MiXCR on the multiplex PCR reads. The table records about 480,000 distinct CDR3 sequences, approximately 15% of them present only once. Sequencing used blood. All receptors derive from a woman between 18 and 29 years old with Graves' hyperthyroidism.

The chain combines TRBV6-1 with TRBJ2-1; TRBD1 is a possible D gene (6 bases). Germline assignment: CDR1 MNHNS and CDR2 SASEGT. V was clipped by 2 bases and J by 0 bases, with 11 bases between them. This CDR3 region has 16 residues. The CDR3 here is CASSEQGRSSYNEQFF. As DNA, the CDR3 is TGTGCCAGCAGTGAACAGGGGAGAAGCTCCTACAATGAGCAGTTCTTC.

This clonotype was detected ten times or more. The rearrangement uses TRBV2 and TRBJ2-5, with 16 bases aligning to TRBD2. Germline CDR1 and CDR2: SNHLY and FYNNEI. Trimming cost V 7 bases and J 9 bases; bases outside gene matches: 2. The CDR3 extends over 13 amino acids. The CDR3 nucleotides read TGTGCCAGCATGGGACTAGCGGGAGGGGCCCAGTACTTC. Its protein is CASMGLAGGAQYF. The full variable domain, rest sourced from reference TRBV2 and TRBJ2-5, is EPEVTQTPSHQVTQMGQEVILRCVPISNHLYFYWYRQILGQKVEFLVSFYNNEISEKSEIFDDQFSVERPDGSNFTLKIRSTKLEDSAMYFCASMGLAGGAQYFGPGTRLLVL.

The J gene is TRBJ2-2, the V gene TRBV20-1; D is possibly TRBD2 (5 bases). V dropped 3 bases and J dropped 6 bases, with 14 bases sitting between them. CDR1 is DFQATT, CDR2 SNEGSKA, per germline (reference sequence). This CDR3 comprises 14 residues. This chain's CDR3 is CSASDPTRAGELFF. The DNA for the CDR3 is TGCAGTGCTAGTGACCCCACTAGGGCCGGGGAGCTGTTTTTT.

This clonotype was counted a few times. This rearrangement joins TRBV5-1 to TRBJ2-5; 7 bases fit TRBD2. Germline trimming cut 3 bases from V and 2 bases from J; bases unmatched to any gene: 4. The CDR3 spans 14 residues. Germline V gives CDR1 SGHRS, CDR2 YFSETQ. CDR3 region: CASSYRDYQETQYF. The DNA for the CDR3 is TGCGCCAGCAGCTACCGGGACTATCAAGAGACCCAGTACTTC.

This clonotype was picked up a small number of times. The chain recombines TRBV19 with TRBJ1-2, with a weak D call TRBD1 (6 bases). Germline CDR1 LNHDA, CDR2 SQIVND (reference sequence). This CDR3 region has 14 residues. V was clipped by 4 bases and J by 6 bases, with 15 bases between them. CDR3 loop: CASSNLGDTHGYTF. The CDR3 coding sequence is TGTGCCAGTAGTAATCTTGGGGACACCCATGGCTACACCTTC.

A remark on this clonotype: With a much larger clone just one base away, this may be a read error. The chain joins TRBV12-5 to TRBJ2-2, with a weak D call TRBD2 (6 bases). Germline-derived CDR1 and CDR2 are LGHNT and FRNRAP. Trimming pared 7 bases from V and 3 bases from J, leaving 12 bases between. The CDR3 contains 14 residues. The CDR3: CASVPGEDTGELFF. The DNA of the CDR3 is TGTGCTAGTGTCCCGGGAGAGGACACCGGGGAGCTGTTTTTT.

This clonotype has ten or more counts. The rearrangement joins TRBV10-3 to TRBJ1-1; TRBD1 might be the D (6 bases). Trimming pared 11 bases from V and 3 bases from J, leaving 28 bases between. Germline V lookup: CDR1 ENHRY, CDR2 SYGVKD. This CDR3 contains 17 residues. This chain's CDR3 is CAVLSDRWDAGDTEAFF. CDR3 nucleotide sequence: TGTGCCGTCCTTTCAGACAGGTGGGACGCCGGGGACACTGAAGCTTTCTTT.

In its sample, this clonotype was seen many times. V and J are TRBV12-3 or TRBV12-4 and TRBJ2-7, with D hard to call. CDR3 length equals 13 residues. Deletions cut 1 base from V and 2 bases from J, with 6 bases between. CDR3 sequence (DNA): TGTGCCAGCAGTTTAGTTACCACCTACGAGCAGTACTTC. This translates into CASSLVTTYEQYF.

There are many counts of this clonotype. The chain couples TRBV20-1 to TRBJ1-3; TRBD1 is a possible D gene (6 bases). V lost 3 bases and J lost 8, with 17 bases in between. This CDR3 is built from 14 residues. The germline gives CDR1 DFQATT, CDR2 SNEGSKA (reference sequence). CDR3 sequence: CSARESTGRDTIYF. The DNA for the CDR3 is TGCAGTGCTAGGGAAAGCACAGGGCGGGACACCATATATTTT.

This clonotype was detected only a few times. The rearrangement links TRBV10-3 to TRBJ2-1, with 11 positions matching TRBD1. The CDR3 has 15 residues. The germline gives CDR1 ENHRY, CDR2 SYGVKD. Unmatched junction bases numbered 11, after V lost 8 bases and J lost 8 bases. The CDR3 DNA is TGTGCCATCTCACCGGGACAGGGGGTATCGGATGAGCAGTTCTTC. Residues: CAISPGQGVSDEQFF.

This clonotype was counted at least ten times. The chain links TRBV11-2 to TRBJ2-1; either TRBD1 or TRBD2 may supply D (6 bases each). The ends were cut back, 6 bases at V and 8 bases at J, with 20 bases in the middle. The CDR3 runs to 15 residues. The germline CDR1 and CDR2 sequences are SGHAT and FQNNGV. DNA of the CDR3: TGTGCCAGCAGTAGTAGGGGGACTGACCAGGATGAGCAGTTCTTC. Translation gives CASSSRGTDQDEQFF.

As concerns this clonotype: The junction departs from germline at one end; a sequencing error may be responsible. The chain uses TRBV7-3 and TRBJ2-2; D is unclear. CDR3 size: 16 residues. Germline loops: CDR1 SGHTA, CDR2 FQGTGA. The CDR3 here is CARSLNGIPNTGELFF. In DNA form, the CDR3 reads TGTGCCCGCAGCTTAAACGGCATACCGAACACCGGGGAGCTGTTTTTT. Filled out from reference TRBV7-3 and TRBJ2-2, the complete variable domain reads GAGVSQTPSNKVTEKGKYVELRCDPISGHTALYWYRQSLGQGPEFLIYFQGTGAADDSGLPNDRFFAVRPEGSVSTLKIQRTERGDSAVYLCARSLNGIPNTGELFFGEGSRLTVL.

V and J are TRBV27 and TRBJ2-3; the D gene is possibly TRBD2 (6 bases). The V end was cut by 4 bases, the J end by 6 bases, with 14 bases between. Germline CDR1 reads MNHEY; CDR2 reads SMNVEV (reference sequence). The CDR3 is made up of 14 amino acids. The CDR3 here is CASSSLIGGDTQYF. In nucleotides, the CDR3 is TGTGCCAGCAGTTCTCTCATCGGAGGGGATACGCAGTATTTT.

This clonotype has a count of ten or more. V usage is TRBV11-3 and J usage is TRBJ2-5; D possibly uses TRBD1 or TRBD2 (5 bases each). Germline V gene sequence: CDR1 SGHNT, CDR2 YENEEA. The CDR3 has 13 amino acids. V lost 6 bases, J lost 4 bases, and 12 bases lay in between. CDR3 nucleotides: TGTGCCAGCAGACCGCCGGGACGAGAGACCCAGTACTTC. This encodes CASRPPGRETQYF.

This clonotype has only a few counts. V is TRBV6-4 and J is TRBJ2-2; 8 positions agree with TRBD2. Trimming cost V 3 bases and J 6 bases; bases outside gene matches: 6. This CDR3 region has 15 residues. CDR1 and CDR2 from the germline V gene are MRHNA and SNTAGT. CDR3 coding DNA: TGTGCCAGCAGTGAATCCAGCGGGAGAGCCGGGGAGCTGTTTTTT. Translated: CASSESSGRAGELFF.

This clonotype was counted many times. V gene TRBV29-1 combines with J gene TRBJ1-1; no clear D. The CDR3 is 12 residues long. The V gene's germline CDR1 is SQVTM and CDR2 ANQGSEA. Trimming pared 4 bases from V and 5 bases from J, leaving 11 bases between. CDR3 loop: CSVGNRGTEAFF. DNA for the CDR3: TGCAGCGTTGGTAACAGAGGAACTGAAGCTTTCTTT.

This clonotype came up many times. The chain is built from TRBV7-9 and TRBJ1-5; TRBD1 agrees at 10 bases. CDR3 length equals 16 residues. Germline V CDR1 and CDR2: SEHNR, FQNEAQ (reference sequence). With V trimmed by 4 bases and J by 8 bases, 11 bases remained unmatched. The CDR3 protein is CASSSSGTGVWKPQHF. CDR3 nucleotides: TGTGCCAGCAGCTCGTCCGGGACAGGGGTTTGGAAGCCCCAGCATTTT.

This clonotype was observed many times. The chain uses TRBV28 and TRBJ2-5, with TRBD1 matching over 9 bases. Germline CDR1 is MDHEN and CDR2 is SYDVKM. This CDR3 has 16 amino acids. Trimming cost V 4 bases and J 5 bases; bases outside gene matches: 11. The CDR3, as DNA: TGTGCCAGCAGTTCAAACAGGGGGCGCTTCCAGGAGACCCAGTACTTC. It encodes CASSSNRGRFQETQYF.

There are many counts of this clonotype. The J gene is TRBJ1-5, the V gene TRBV6-1, with no clear D. The CDR3 runs to 15 residues. The germline gives CDR1 MNHNS, CDR2 SASEGT. Trimming shortened V by 4 bases and J by 0 bases, and 10 bases separated the two germline ends. In nucleotides, the CDR3 is TGTGCCAGCAGTGGACGCACCGATAGCAATCAGCCCCAGCATTTT. Encoded protein: CASSGRTDSNQPQHF.

Details on this clonotype: A much larger clonotype is one base distant, so this may be a read error. This rearrangement joins TRBV2 to TRBJ2-3, with 7 positions matching TRBD1. CDR1 SNHLY and CDR2 FYNNEI come from the germline V gene. CDR3 length: 15 residues. The CDR3 here is CASSGRQGSRDTQYF. In DNA, the CDR3 is TGTGCCAGCAGTGGGCGACAGGGAAGCAGAGATACGCAGTATTTT.

There are many counts of this clonotype. The chain joins TRBV2 to TRBJ1-4, with D perhaps matching TRBD1 (6 bases). Trimming shortened V by 8 bases and J by 8 bases, and 15 bases separated the two germline ends. This CDR3 spans 13 amino acids. Germline CDR1 reads SNHLY; CDR2 reads FYNNEI. The CDR3 region is CASVYREKEKLFF. The CDR3 DNA follows: TGTGCCAGCGTCTACAGGGAAAAGGAAAAACTGTTTTTT. Together with reference TRBV2 and TRBJ1-4, the CDR3 gives the full variable domain: EPEVTQTPSHQVTQMGQEVILRCVPISNHLYFYWYRQILGQKVEFLVSFYNNEISEKSEIFDDQFSVERPDGSNFTLKIRSTKLEDSAMYFCASVYREKEKLFFGSGTQLSVL.

This clonotype was seen ten or more times. V is TRBV7-8 and J is TRBJ2-3; D gene uncertain. Germline CDR1 is SGHVS and CDR2 is FQNEAQ. The CDR3 runs to 14 residues. Trimming cost V 0 bases and J 4 bases, with 8 bases left between them. CDR3 amino acids: CASSLARAADTQYF. The CDR3 DNA reads as TGTGCCAGCAGCTTAGCGCGAGCCGCAGATACGCAGTATTTT.

A few counts support this clonotype. The chain recombines TRBV19 with TRBJ2-3; D not resolved. The germline V and J ends were trimmed by 6 bases and 3 bases, with 10 bases remaining between them. The CDR3 contains 13 residues. Germline CDR1 reads LNHDA; CDR2 reads SQIVND (reference sequence). The CDR3 coding sequence is TGTGCCAGTAGCACAGACATAACAGATACGCAGTATTTT. Protein sequence: CASSTDITDTQYF.

This clonotype has only a few counts. The J gene is TRBJ1-1, the V gene TRBV5-5; 8 bases line up with TRBD1. V trimming: 0 bases; J trimming: 1 base; junction bases outside the gene matches: 2. CDR3 length: 15 amino acids. Germline V gives CDR1 SGHKS, CDR2 YYEKEE (reference sequence). Here the CDR3 DNA reads TGTGCCAGCAGCTTGGGGGACAGGTGGAACACTGAAGCTTTCTTT. Amino acid sequence: CASSLGDRWNTEAFF.

This clonotype was seen only a few times. The rearrangement uses TRBV6-1 and TRBJ1-2, with D possibly matching TRBD1 (5 bases). Trimming removed 6 bases from V and 3 bases from J, with 11 bases in between. The CDR3 is made up of 13 amino acids. Germline CDR1 reads MNHNS; CDR2 reads SASEGT. The CDR3 nucleotides are TGTGCCAGCAGCACCGGGGGTGACTATGGCTACACCTTC. Residues: CASSTGGDYGYTF.

This clonotype was detected ten times or more. The gene calls are TRBV3-1 and TRBJ2-7, with D possibly matching TRBD2 (6 bases). Between the trimmed V and J ends, which lost 4 bases and 3 bases, there was a span of 22 bases. Germline values: CDR1 LGHDT, CDR2 YNNKEL (reference sequence). This CDR3 has 17 residues. Here the CDR3 DNA reads TGTGCCAGCAGCCCCGCCGTAGGGTGGGAGGATCGCTACGAGCAGTACTTC. Amino acids: CASSPAVGWEDRYEQYF.

This chain connects TRBV7-2 to TRBJ1-5; D is undetermined. The V end was cut by 6 bases, the J end by 4 bases, with 13 bases between. The CDR3 contains 14 residues. Germline lookup yields CDR1 SGHTA and CDR2 FQGNSA. Written as DNA, the CDR3 is TGTGCCAGCAGTGAACTGGGCACAAATCAGCCCCAGCATTTT. Its translation: CASSELGTNQPQHF.

At least ten counts were recorded for this clonotype. The chain has TRBV27 and TRBJ1-2; 7 nucleotides align to TRBD1. Germline V gene lookup returns CDR1 MNHEY and CDR2 SMNVEV (reference sequence). After removal of 10 bases from V and 6 bases from J, the junction contained 8 bases not matched to a gene. This CDR3 is 12 amino acids long. CDR3 sequence (DNA): TGTGCCATTAGGGGGCTAGCGGATGGCTACACCTTC. This encodes CAIRGLADGYTF.

Notes on this clonotype: An end of the junction differs from the germline gene, which may be a read error. J is TRBJ2-3 and V is TRBV7-9; 9 bases are shared with TRBD2. The CDR3 extends over 16 amino acids. Germline lookup yields CDR1 SEHNR and CDR2 FQNEAQ (reference sequence). CDR3 loop: CASSLASGGSTDTQYF. The CDR3 DNA reads TGTGCCAGCAGCCTAGCGAGCGGGGGGAGCACAGATACGCAGTATTTT. Full variable domain (remainder filled in from reference TRBV7-9 and TRBJ2-3): DTGVSQNPRHKITKRGQNVTFRCDPISEHNRLYWYRQTLGQGPEFLTYFQNEAQLEKSRLLSDRFSAERPKGSFSTLEIQRTEQGDSAMYLCASSLASGGSTDTQYFGPGTRLTVL.

In its sample, this clonotype was seen a few times. CDR3 in DNA: TGTGCCAGCAGCGGGGGGGCTTCGAATAACTATGGCTACACCTTC. As protein: CASSGGASNNYGYTF. The chain combines TRBV11-2 with TRBJ1-2; perhaps TRBD1 as D (6 bases). CDR3 size: 15 residues. Germline lookup yields CDR1 SGHAT and CDR2 FQNNGV. V lost 5 bases and J 1 base, leaving 14 bases between the germline ends.

This clonotype has ten or more counts. The genes are TRBV19 and TRBJ1-6; D might be TRBD1 (6 bases). Deletions cut 3 bases from V and 7 bases from J, with 19 bases between. The CDR3 consists of 17 residues. CDR1 is LNHDA and CDR2 is SQIVND in the germline V gene (reference sequence). The CDR3, as DNA: TGTGCCAGTAGTATCTCCTCGGCAGGGGCGGAGAATTCACCCCTCCACTTT. Encoded protein: CASSISSAGAENSPLHF.